Listed here is a single T cell receptor (beta chain). Its antigen is still unknown. No much larger clonotype is one base removed from it; base qualities were not supplied. CDR1 and CDR2 were assigned from the germline V gene (reference sequence) as DFQATT and SNEGSKA. The CDR3 runs 11 amino acids, cysteine and phenylalanine included. Kept here is only the CDR3 DNA, which spans 33 bases and is read in frame from base 1. V sheds 7 bases and J sheds 9 bases, leaving 15 bases between their ends. RNA was isolated from bulk unsorted tissue, and RNA quality was assessed with a NanoDrop ND-1000 and an Agilent 2100. All donors had newly diagnosed lung cancer, had not received prior chemotherapy, and were admitted for thoracic surgery in China between August and November 2014. Patients who had received previous radiotherapy or chemotherapy, or who had another concurrent cancer, were excluded from the study. Pieces of surgical tissue measuring 1-2 cm3 were kept in RNAlater solution and stored at -80 degrees C until use.

The sample belongs to a study of tumor and adjacent non-tumor tissue in lung cancer (dated by TCRdb to the late 2010s). With respect to the entire study: By cancer type, the cohort comprised about 13 adenocarcinoma patients, 2 squamous cell carcinoma patients and 1 small cell lung cancer patient. Among the approximately 15 patients, ages ranged from roughly 31 to 76 years, some ten were men and 5 were women, and disease was TNM stage I to III. Sequencing generated a total of more than 95 million productive TCRbeta reads, averaging around 4 million reads per sample. The study compared bulk TCRbeta repertoires from lung tumor tissue and matched distant non-tumor lung tissue of about 15 lung cancer patients. For each patient, one tumor sample and one normal lung sample were taken, giving under 35 paired specimens that underwent TCRbeta CDR3 sequencing.

Beyond this particular receptor, the publication reports: Neither the sequencing platform nor unique molecular identifiers are mentioned in the methods. Only 15 or so patients were included in the cohort, and the need for larger samples and more detailed clinical data was noted by the authors. In normal lung, the top 100 clones accounted for a significantly larger cumulative share of the repertoire than in tumor tissue. Peripheral blood was not sequenced, so blood TCRbeta repertoires were not examined in the lung cancer patients of the study. Tumor tissue showed significantly higher TCR diversity (inverse Simpson) than normal lung tissue, at 431.37 vs 166.20 (P = 0.0075, Mann-Whitney U test). TCR diversity was significantly higher in younger patients, and higher tumor TCR diversity was associated with shorter overall and disease-free survival.

The library came from multiplex PCR. The sample was run on an Illumina HiSeq 2500. Following protocols modified from ARM-PCR, the researchers constructed TCRbeta libraries through three rounds of nested PCR with primers (Table S4). Before sequencing, PCR products of 200-500 bp were cut from the gel and purified using the QIAquick gel extraction kit. For the original study's pipeline: Reads were cleaned with Trimmomatic, merged with FLASH into complete CDR3 sequences, and assigned to V(D)J germline segments with MiTCR. Clonal diversity was computed as the inverse Simpson's index with VDJtools. Productive reads were defined as in-frame sequences without a premature stop codon. TCRdb applied fastp at Q25 and MiXCR to the public reads, then kept only in-frame beta chains. Duplicate CDR3 protein sequences are folded into a single record with the most common DNA and genes. The V and J calls reflect TCRdb's pipeline rather than the authors' work. The sample table lists 90,000 to 110,000 distinct CDR3 sequences, approximately 71% of them with a count of one. The biggest ten clones account for about 39% of the sample.

The V and J genes are TRBV20-1 and TRBJ1-2; the D gene assignment is ambiguous. The sample comprised lung tumor tissue. The clonotype comes from a woman between 55 and 75 years old with non-small cell lung cancer. The CDR3 region: CSDIALVSYTF. Here is the DNA: TGCAGTGATATAGCTCTTGTGAGCTACACCTTC.